This T cell receptor beta chain was sequenced for a study of cytomegalovirus exposure and HLA in healthy donors (dated by TCRdb to about 2017). Background on the whole study: In an earlier analysis of several hundred of the donors, around 300 Gb of sequence data and 100 million or so unique TCR beta sequences from about 179 million T cells were reported. Roughly 300 gigabases of sequencing data and 75 million to 85 million unique TCR sequences made up an early release that covered several hundred HLA-typed donors. Among the roughly 400 genotyped donors, about 85% belonged to the genetic ancestry cluster associated with self-reported Caucasian donors. The study aimed to test whether cataloging public T cell receptors could reveal signatures of past pathogen exposure. The study used immunosequencing to profile the T cell repertoires of some 600 subjects and linked those repertoires to cytomegalovirus serostatus. In addition to the first cohort of 650 to 800 subjects, a separate validation cohort of 130 or so different subjects was used. To predict cytomegalovirus infection status, the study brought together high-throughput TCR immunosequencing, statistical association of individual TCRs with disease status, and machine learning. A later analysis re-examined previously published TCR beta repertoires from 500 to 700 donors and added high-resolution HLA genotyping to investigate patterns of TCR occurrence. The later analysis used no new phenotypic data to find candidate immune exposures, relying instead on TCR beta sequences and their occurrence across donors. To decide whether each TCR beta V gene segment behaved as functional or pseudogenic, an earlier analysis of approximately 590 of the donors relied on high-throughput TCR beta sequencing. Donor age, sex, ethnicity and CMV serostatus were compiled alongside the repertoire data. Genome-wide SNP genotypes for about 60% of the roughly 700 donors were used in a later genetic analysis, which treated that subset as a discovery cohort. All discovery cohort repertoires had been generated using a single sequencing platform. Class I and class II HLA loci were covered by the typing at four-digit resolution. The number of typed donors differed by locus: 629-630 for A, B, C, DRB1 and DQB1; about 520 for DQA1; roughly 600 for DPA1; and some 470 for DPB1. Roughly 5 DR-DQ haplotypes were handled as single units for association and clustering, since linkage in the cohort was strong. Among some 410 genotyped donors of the cohort, an average of approximately 240,000 unique TCR beta nucleotide sequences was sequenced per donor, of which roughly 18% were non-productive.

In the case of this clone: Its antigen is still unknown. No much larger clone exists at a distance of one base, and base qualities are not known.

Trimming costs V 5 bases and J 4 bases, and their ends lie 15 bases apart. There are 15 amino acids in the CDR3, from cysteine to phenylalanine inclusive. Only the CDR3 DNA stays, 45 bases, in frame from base 1. As encoded in the germline V gene (reference sequence), CDR1 is MNHEY while CDR2 is SMNVEV. Libraries were made using the immunoSEQ multiplex PCR assay. For the multiplex PCR, a mixture combining 60 forward primers for TCR Vbeta segments and 13 reverse primers for TCR Jbeta segments was used. The CDR3 region of rearranged TCR beta genes was amplified from genomic DNA by a multiplex PCR assay. The Illumina HiSeq System was used to sequence the amplified TCR beta libraries as 87-base-pair reads. In the authors' own workflow: Across the 600 to 700 repertoires, a later analysis counted some 81 million unique TCR beta chains, some 11 million of which were shared by at least two donors. To remove PCR and sequencing errors, raw reads were error-corrected and collapsed into unique sequences using a nearest-neighbor algorithm that merged closely related sequences. V, D and J gene segments were assigned by aligning CDR3 sequences to IMGT reference sequences. For a sequence to be retained, a match of at least six nucleotides to both a V gene segment and a J gene segment was required. A rearrangement counted as productive if the CDR3 had no stop codons and remained in frame with V and J, and every other rearrangement counted as non-productive. CDR3 was defined according to IMGT convention as the region running from the second conserved V-encoded cysteine to the conserved J-encoded phenylalanine. Sequences without an unambiguous match to a single V gene segment were excluded from the earlier analysis of 450 to 750 of the donors. In an earlier analysis of a few hundred of the donors, a V segment was called functional when productive rearrangements were above 56.7%, and segregating when the standard deviation between donors exceeded 5%. A statistical classification framework was developed to diagnose cytomegalovirus status using the catalog of TCR beta chain sequences. In a later analysis, V and J genes were assigned by comparing TCR nucleotide sequences against IMGT/GENE-DB human TR gene sequences. Using the TCRdist pipeline, a later analysis assigned CDR3 sequences along with most-parsimonious VDJ recombination scenarios. In a later analysis, each TCR beta chain was defined by its CDR3 amino acid sequence together with its V-gene family, and reads without a unique V-gene family were excluded. To address suspected cross-contamination and a sequencing artifact, a later analysis removed roughly 580 highly shared, low-generation-probability nucleotide sequences. In a later analysis, a clonal expansion index was calculated for each public chain from normalized within-repertoire ranks of inferred template counts. Generation probabilities in a later analysis came from a VDJ recombination model fitted to out-of-frame rearrangements, and those results were checked against IGoR. Hypergeometric tests were used in a later analysis to score TCR-TCR, TCR-HLA and TCR-CMV co-occurrence, with a repertoire-size bias correction applied to the TCR pairs. False discovery rates were estimated in a later analysis by permuting HLA or CMV assignments 20 times. In a later analysis, co-occurring TCRs were grouped using DBSCAN, and TCRdist sequence similarity was added for clustering within HLA-allele-positive subsets. For co-occurrence clustering, repertoires with fewer than 30,000 or more than 120,000 public chains were excluded, along with four or five repertoires with anomalous nucleotide sharing. The immuneACCESS repertoire file appears here via TCRdb, limited to in-frame rearrangements. These files lack a portion of the clones; in checked studies, under half of the deficit traces to unresolved V genes, and the cause of the others is not known. V and J calls and clone size are copied from that table; D and trimming were computed from the DNA. The sample contains around 120,000 clones, 80% of them found a single time. The ten largest make up around 9.5% of the sample.

In total, approximately 610 healthy bone marrow donors made up the cohort. Cohort members were all nominally healthy when sampled, although unrecorded immune exposures were likely present. The donor tested CMV seropositive, placing the donor among the 289 seropositive members of the cohort. A peripheral blood sample was provided by each donor, and peripheral blood mononuclear cells were used for TCR beta sequencing. Genomic DNA extraction from the blood cell samples was performed with the Qiagen DNeasy Blood Extraction Kit. The paper as a whole reports these results and caveats: The classifier was reported to diagnose cytomegalovirus status with high specificity and sensitivity in both the original and validation cohorts. Some IMGT-functional V segments, including TRBV6-2 and TRBV6-3, could not be distinguished by the 87-base-pair reads and were therefore excluded. Correlated functional status among segregating V segments might be attributable to linkage disequilibrium, but an unknown experimental factor could not be ruled out. The study listed 170 or so TCR beta chains as associated with cytomegalovirus. In a later analysis, HLA-associated TCR beta chains were found to be more clonally expanded and to have lower generation probabilities than equally common non-associated chains. The presence/absence analyses assumed that sequencing depth was roughly uniform across donors, and that assumption may not be true. When HLA alleles, especially DR and DQ, strongly co-occurred, TCR associations were difficult to assign to individual alleles. Compared with the approximately 700-donor mean, donors in an Asian-associated ancestry cluster had fewer N-insertions in productive TCRs, according to a later genetic analysis. V-gene and J-gene trimming of TCR beta chains was associated with a missense DCLRE1C variant in a later genetic analysis, and the association was replicated in an independent cohort. According to the authors, the approach could potentially be generalized to other disease states and immunological phenotypes. A later analysis associated about 16,000 TCR beta sequences with specific HLA alleles at a false discovery rate of 0.05. In vitro tests confirmed that three of the cytomegalovirus-associated TCR beta chains recognize cytomegalovirus antigens. Because HLA typing was missing for some donors at each locus, association tests included only the typed subset. According to a later analysis, most CMV-associated TCR beta chains appeared to be HLA-restricted, and the HLA associations seemed to be driven largely by CMV exposure. This cohort had only TCR beta chains sequenced, and the lack of alpha or paired-chain data limited which features could be detected. Most TCR sequences were observed very rarely across donors, whereas some public TCRs were present in many individuals. Several of the top co-occurrence clusters appeared to be linked to parvovirus B19, influenza, CMV and Epstein-Barr virus, according to a later analysis. In an earlier analysis of fewer than 700 of the donors, most TCR beta V segments appeared in productive rearrangements about 87% or about 30% of the time, broadly matching IMGT annotations. The sequencing pipeline was judged likely to have produced a cluster of highly shared sequence variants as a technical artifact. Because counts were too low, 15 or so rarely observed V segments, including chromosome 9 orphons, were excluded from the earlier analysis of about 500 of the donors. A further reported finding was that TCR beta sequences accurately predicted the HLA-A and HLA-B alleles for most subjects in the first cohort. The only immune exposure information available for the cohort was CMV serostatus. A later analysis found that TCR association rates varied across HLA loci, with DRB1 alleles showing the most associated TCRs and HLA-C alleles the fewest.

The receptor comes from a female donor in good health and CMV-seropositive. The specimen was PBMCs. The receptor chain draws on TRBV27 and TRBJ2-1, with no confident D gene call. The CDR3 protein is CASSLLSGPYNEQFF. The nucleotide sequence reads TGTGCCAGCAGTCTCCTCAGTGGTCCGTACAATGAGCAGTTCTTC.